The 21 T cell receptor beta chains below come from one sample, sequenced in a study of human T cells and chemical hapten exposure. Documented time point: pre-sensitization, week 0. Treatment given: therapeutic diphenylcyclopropenone sensitization with weekly scalp DPC. Each CDR3 protein gets one entry after TCRdb re-called the RACE reads with MiXCR. Found here are approximately 370,000 distinct CDR3 sequences, 4.5% to 7% of them singletons; the top ten hold around 8%. The source material was whole blood, sampled in connection with sensitization to the hapten diphenylcyclopropenone (DPC). The receptor set was obtained from a woman aged 18-29 years with alopecia areata. Some clones in this sample may be carry-over from other donors' samples.

This clonotype was found many times. The V call is TRBV7-6, the J call TRBJ2-5; 8 bases match TRBD2. There are 18 residues in the CDR3. After removal of 1 base from V and 0 bases from J, the junction contained 10 bases not matched to a gene. Germline V gives CDR1 SGHVS, CDR2 FNYEAQ. This chain's CDR3 is CASSLERRGTRYQETQYF. For the CDR3, the DNA is TGTGCCAGCAGCTTAGAAAGGAGGGGGACTAGGTACCAAGAGACCCAGTACTTC.

This clonotype turned up a few times. V and J are TRBV5-4 and TRBJ2-3; a weak D match, TRBD1 (6 bases). This CDR3 comprises 14 residues. Germline V gene data show CDR1 as SGHNT and CDR2 as YYREEE (reference sequence). Trimming removed 1 base from V and 6 bases from J, with 12 bases in between. The CDR3 protein is CASSLLTGADTQYF. CDR3 coding DNA: TGTGCCAGCAGCTTGCTGACAGGCGCTGATACGCAGTATTTT.

This clonotype has ten or more counts. The V gene is TRBV18, the J gene TRBJ1-2; D ambiguous. Trimming removed 2 bases at V and 3 bases at J, with 13 bases between. CDR1 is KGHSH, CDR2 LQKENI, per germline. This CDR3 has 15 amino acids. CDR3 amino acids: CASSPETISDYGYTF. In nucleotides, the CDR3 is TGTGCCAGCTCACCAGAAACGATATCCGACTATGGCTACACCTTC.

This clonotype was recorded many times. In nucleotides, the CDR3 is TGCAGCGTCTCCCGGGACAGGAACACCGGGGAGCTGTTTTTT. The encoded protein is CSVSRDRNTGELFF. The genes are TRBV29-1 and TRBJ2-2; the match to TRBD1 covers 7 bases. CDR1 is SQVTM, CDR2 ANQGSEA, per germline. J was trimmed by 1 base and V by 6 bases; bases with no gene match: 5. The CDR3 totals 14 residues.

This clonotype was picked up a small number of times. The chain has TRBV6-5 and TRBJ1-3; D gene uncertain. CDR1 and CDR2 (germline): MNHEY, SVGAGI. This CDR3 contains 13 residues. The V and J ends lost 8 bases and 4 bases respectively, with 12 bases between them. CDR3 in amino acids: CASQAAIGNTIYF. The CDR3 DNA sequence: TGTGCCAGCCAGGCAGCCATAGGAAACACCATATATTTT.

The chain uses TRBV5-6 and TRBJ2-7, with a weak D call TRBD1 (7 bases). CDR3 length equals 15 residues. Germline values: CDR1 SGHDT, CDR2 YYEEEE. Trimming took off 2 bases at V and 2 bases at J, with 14 bases between the two ends. The CDR3 nucleotides read TGTGCCAGCAGCTTCCAGGGGGGCGCCACCTACGAGCAGTACTTC. Protein product: CASSFQGGATYEQYF.

This clonotype was detected a few times. The V and J genes are TRBV6-5 and TRBJ1-2, with a weak D call TRBD1 (5 bases). V lost 5 bases and J lost 7, with 17 bases in between. This CDR3 has 14 residues. CDR1 is MNHEY and CDR2 is SVGAGI in the germline V gene. The CDR3 reads CASSKGTEVGGYTF. CDR3 sequence (DNA): TGTGCCAGCAGTAAAGGGACGGAAGTCGGTGGCTACACCTTC.

This clonotype was seen only a few times. V usage is TRBV20-1 and J usage is TRBJ2-7; perhaps D is TRBD1 or TRBD2 (6 bases each). This CDR3 region has 15 residues. CDR1 DFQATT and CDR2 SNEGSKA come from the germline V gene (reference sequence). V was cut by 0 bases and J by 6 bases, with 18 bases left in between. The CDR3 DNA is TGCAGTGCTAGAGATGGGGGGCTAGCCCCCGGCGAGCAGTACTTC. This encodes CSARDGGLAPGEQYF.

The chain employs TRBV19 and TRBJ2-2; D is ambiguous. Trimming removed 6 bases from V and 4 bases from J, with 12 bases in between. Germline V gene data show CDR1 as LNHDA and CDR2 as SQIVND (reference sequence). The CDR3 sequence is 14 residues long. Written as DNA, the CDR3 is TGTGCCAGTAGGCCCGGGTCCGCCACCGGGGAGCTGTTTTTT. Amino acids: CASRPGSATGELFF.

The rearrangement uses TRBV5-6 and TRBJ1-5; D may be TRBD1 (6 bases). The germline CDR1 and CDR2 sequences are SGHDT and YYEEEE. Trimming took off 3 bases at V and 3 bases at J, with 19 bases between the two ends. CDR3 size: 17 residues. The CDR3 nucleotides read TGTGCCAGCAGCTCCACGGACAGCCCTGGGGACAATCAGCCCCAGCATTTT. It codes for CASSSTDSPGDNQPQHF.

This clonotype was seen more than once but under ten times. This rearrangement joins TRBV12-3 or TRBV12-4 to TRBJ1-1; D gene uncertain. The CDR3 sequence is 11 residues long. The V and J ends lost 3 bases and 11 bases respectively, with 10 bases between them. This CDR3 is CASSLARSAFF. DNA for the CDR3: TGTGCCAGCAGTTTGGCGAGGTCTGCTTTCTTT.

This clonotype was counted ten times or more. The J gene is TRBJ2-3, the V gene TRBV12-3 or TRBV12-4; D call uncertain. V lost 11 bases and J lost 0, with 9 bases in between. This CDR3 comprises 12 residues. The CDR3 coding sequence is TGTGCCTCGACAACGAGCACAGATACGCAGTATTTT. Its translation is CASTTSTDTQYF.

This sequence joins TRBV12-3 or TRBV12-4 and TRBJ1-1, with D possibly being TRBD1 (6 bases). The CDR3 contains 16 residues. The germline V and J ends were trimmed by 5 bases and 1 base, with 17 bases remaining between them. Here the CDR3 DNA reads TGTGCCAGCAGTCCAGGGGAGGGTGGAAAGAACACTGAAGCTTTCTTT. Encoded protein: CASSPGEGGKNTEAFF.

This clonotype was detected ten times or more. The rearrangement uses TRBV10-3 and TRBJ2-3; 13 bases fit TRBD2. V was clipped by 4 bases and J by 5 bases; unmatched bases: 12. CDR1 is ENHRY and CDR2 is SYGVKD in the germline V gene. The CDR3 has 18 residues. CDR3 coding DNA: TGTGCCATCAGTGCGCCGAAGGGACTAGCGGGGTCTGAAGATACGCAGTATTTT. Amino acids: CAISAPKGLAGSEDTQYF.

This clonotype was recorded a few times. The chain employs TRBV7-2 and TRBJ2-7; D call uncertain. Between the trimmed V and J ends, which lost 1 base and 6 bases, there was a span of 13 bases. This CDR3 is 14 amino acids long. CDR1 SGHTA and CDR2 FQGNSA come from the germline V gene. The CDR3 is CASSLDPNSPEQYF. The CDR3 nucleotides read TGTGCCAGCAGCTTAGACCCTAACTCTCCCGAGCAGTACTTC.

This clonotype was found many times. V gene TRBV4-2 combines with J gene TRBJ1-6, with a weak D call TRBD1 (6 bases). The germline gives CDR1 LGHNA, CDR2 YNFKEQ. The V end lost 0 bases, the J end lost 7 bases, and 19 bases lay between the germline ends. The CDR3 is made up of 18 amino acids. CDR3 protein: CASSQDGGLSTVNSPLHF. The CDR3 nucleotides are TGTGCCAGCAGCCAAGATGGGGGCCTTAGTACTGTAAATTCACCCCTCCACTTT.

This clonotype was recorded a few times. The genes are TRBV4-3 and TRBJ1-6; D remains unclear. Looked up from germline, CDR1 is LGHNA and CDR2 is YSLEER. The CDR3 is made up of 15 amino acids. V lost 1 base and J lost 7, with 11 bases in between. CDR3 loop: CASSQVVGNNSPLHF. DNA of the CDR3: TGCGCCAGCAGCCAAGTAGTCGGGAACAATTCACCCCTCCACTTT.

This clonotype was observed a handful of times. The V and J genes are TRBV12-3 or TRBV12-4 and TRBJ1-2; TRBD1 aligns across 8 bases. The CDR3 contains 12 residues. The V segment lost 4 bases and the J segment 8 bases; nucleotides outside the gene matches: 3. In nucleotides, the CDR3 is TGTGCCAGCAGTTGGACAGGGAAGGGCTACACCTTC. This codes for CASSWTGKGYTF.

This clonotype has ten or more counts. J is TRBJ1-1 and V is TRBV7-9, with 8 bases matching TRBD1. The length of the CDR3 is 13 residues. Per germline, CDR1 SEHNR and CDR2 FQNEAQ (reference sequence). The J segment lost 4 bases and the V segment lost 7 bases, leaving 5 bases of the junction unmatched. CDR3 in amino acids: CASTPGQGTEAFF. The CDR3 DNA is TGTGCCAGCACCCCTGGACAGGGCACTGAAGCTTTCTTT.

This clonotype has just a few counts. The chain has TRBV9 and TRBJ2-1; D gene ambiguous. Germline lookup yields CDR1 SGDLS and CDR2 YYNGEE. The CDR3 is 15 amino acids. Trimming shortened V by 0 bases and J by 0 bases, and 7 bases separated the two germline ends. The DNA for the CDR3 is TGTGCCAGCAGCGTAGACTTAAGCTCCTACAATGAGCAGTTCTTC. It translates to CASSVDLSSYNEQFF.

This chain joins TRBV18 and TRBJ2-3; D is possibly TRBD1 or TRBD2 (5 bases each). V was pared by 4 bases and J by 7 bases, with 9 bases between. This CDR3 region has 12 residues. Germline V CDR1 and CDR2: KGHSH, LQKENI. This chain's CDR3 is CASSRDLYTQYF. CDR3 DNA: TGTGCCAGCTCACGGGACCTTTATACGCAGTATTTT.